This note documents a single T cell receptor beta chain sequence. The antigen remains unidentified. This entry comes from a study of shared clonotypes between healthy human individuals. Regarding the study as a whole: Against clonotypes common to all four donors, non-shared ones had lower generation probabilities.

The naive CD8 subset, CD45RO-negative cells positively selected for CCR7, excluded terminally differentiated effector memory CD45RA+ cells. There were no recent acute infections or vaccinations among the donors, who were healthy HIV-negative adults. In the sorted-subset replicate PCRs, around 0.2 ug DNA, tens of thousands of T cell genomes, was used. Produced via immunoSEQ multiplex PCR; TCRdb's table is partial and in-frame only. This table has 450,000 to 700,000 clones, roughly 95% appearing once. Looked up from germline, CDR1 is LNHDA and CDR2 is SQIVND (reference sequence). The V gene lost 3 bases and the J gene lost 0 bases, with 15 bases spanning the gap. The CDR3 has 17 residues.

This sequence originates from a woman in her 30s in good health. Sequenced material: naive CD8+ T cells sorted from blood. V is TRBV19 and J is TRBJ1-5; D unresolved. CDR3 sequence (DNA): TGTGCCAGTAGTATCAACAGTGGAGGATATAGCAATCAGCCCCAGCATTTT. This sequence encodes CASSINSGGYSNQPQHF.